These 22 T cell receptor beta chains were sequenced from one sample in a study of OX40 agonist ivuxolimab in advanced cancers. TCRdb's copy holds only in-frame clones and misses some; the assay was immunoSEQ multiplex PCR. This sample carries 60,000 to 90,000 clones, under 90% of them seen once, and the ten largest clones take about 0.44%. Here the sequenced sample was CD4+ or CD8+ T cells sorted from blood, taken in a trial of the OX40 agonist ivuxolimab. The receptors come from an adult with an advanced solid tumor such as melanoma, head and neck, liver or kidney cancer.

The chain combines TRBV19 with TRBJ1-1, with 7 bases identical to TRBD1. V gave up 2 bases and J gave up 6 bases; unmatched junction bases: 6. Germline loops: CDR1 LNHDA, CDR2 SQIVND (reference sequence). The CDR3 is made up of 14 amino acids. The CDR3 loop is CASSISRGRPEAFF. The DNA for the CDR3 is TGTGCCAGTAGTATATCTAGGGGGCGGCCTGAAGCTTTCTTT.

The chain carries TRBV11-2 and TRBJ1-4; D unresolved. The CDR3 totals 10 residues. CDR1 and CDR2 (germline): SGHAT, FQNNGV. Trimming shortened V by 5 bases and J by 8 bases, and 3 bases separated the two germline ends. DNA for the CDR3: TGTGCCAGCAGCAACGAAAAACTGTTTTTT. Translated, it gives CASSNEKLFF.

V gene TRBV29-1 combines with J gene TRBJ1-2, with D possibly TRBD1 on 6 matching bases. The CDR3 is 13 amino acids. CDR1 is SQVTM and CDR2 is ANQGSEA in the germline V gene. V lost 6 bases and J 3 bases, leaving 14 bases between the germline ends. CDR3 DNA: TGCAGCGTCAGAAGGACAGAAGACTATGGCTACACCTTC. Protein: CSVRRTEDYGYTF. The whole variable domain, remainder taken from reference TRBV29-1 and TRBJ1-2, is SAVISQKPSRDICQRGTSLTIQCQVDSQVTMMFWYRQQPGQSLTLIATANQGSEATYESGFVIDKFPISRPNLTFSTLTVSNMSPEDSSIYLCSVRRTEDYGYTFGSGTRLTVV.

The chain couples TRBV7-2 to TRBJ2-7; TRBD1 or TRBD2 may be the D gene (5 bases each). Per germline, CDR1 SGHTA and CDR2 FQGNSA. The CDR3 runs to 14 residues. The germline V and J ends were trimmed by 6 bases and 0 bases, with 12 bases remaining between them. The CDR3 is CASSSGRVSYEQYF. CDR3 bases: TGTGCCAGCAGTTCGGGACGGGTCTCCTACGAGCAGTACTTC.

This sequence joins TRBV4-1 and TRBJ2-3; D perhaps matches TRBD2 (6 bases). Germline loops: CDR1 MGHRA, CDR2 YSYEKL. The CDR3 is 15 amino acids. V was trimmed by 4 bases and J by 8 bases, leaving 19 bases between them. CDR3 in amino acids: CASSRTVRDRVTQYF. The CDR3 nucleotides read TGCGCCAGCAGCCGGACGGTGCGGGATCGGGTTACGCAGTATTTT.

J is TRBJ2-7 and V is TRBV27; D is unresolved. The CDR3 is 13 residues long. V lost 3 bases, J lost 3 bases, and 9 bases lay in between. CDR1 is MNHEY, CDR2 SMNVEV, per germline (reference sequence). DNA for the CDR3: TGTGCCAGCAGTTTGGCTAGATTCTACGAGCAGTACTTC. Protein product: CASSLARFYEQYF.

This rearrangement joins TRBV6-5 to TRBJ1-2, with 7 nucleotides matching TRBD1. V dropped 8 bases and J dropped 4; count of bases not matched to a gene: 4. CDR1 MNHEY and CDR2 SVGAGI come from the germline V gene. The CDR3 runs 12 residues. CDR3 sequence reads: CASSAGGYGYTF. CDR3 coding DNA: TGTGCCAGCTCGGCAGGGGGCTATGGCTACACCTTC.

The chain combines TRBV18 with TRBJ2-7; no definite D call. CDR3 length equals 13 residues. Germline V gene sequence: CDR1 KGHSH, CDR2 LQKENI. The V end lost 6 bases, the J end lost 3 bases, and 12 bases lay between the germline ends. The CDR3 here is CASSQRPYYEQYV. CDR3 sequence (DNA): TGTGCCAGCTCTCAAAGACCGTACTACGAGCAGTACGTC.

The V and J genes are TRBV7-9 and TRBJ1-1; D gene ambiguous. Germline V CDR1 and CDR2: SEHNR, FQNEAQ (reference sequence). With 5 bases removed from V and 0 bases from J, the gap between germline ends came to 7 bases. The CDR3 extends over 13 amino acids. This CDR3 is CASSEVLNTEAFF. The DNA of the CDR3 is TGTGCCAGCAGCGAGGTCCTGAACACTGAAGCTTTCTTT.

The chain couples TRBV5-1 to TRBJ2-2; 7 bases fit TRBD1. V gave up 4 bases and J gave up 4 bases; unmatched junction bases: 7. The CDR3 runs to 15 residues. Looked up from germline, CDR1 is SGHRS and CDR2 is YFSETQ. CDR3 DNA: TGCGCCAGCAGCCTGACAGGGTGGGGCACCGGGGAGCTGTTTTTT. It encodes CASSLTGWGTGELFF.

The V gene is TRBV27, the J gene TRBJ1-1; D is possibly TRBD1 (5 bases). The CDR3 loop spans 12 amino acids. Germline V gene data show CDR1 as MNHEY and CDR2 as SMNVEV (reference sequence). V was cut by 6 bases and J by 7 bases, with 12 bases left in between. The CDR3, as DNA: TGTGCCAGCAGGGGGACCGTGAGTGAAGCTTTCTTT. Its protein product is CASRGTVSEAFF.

The rearrangement uses TRBV6-5 and TRBJ1-2; TRBD1 matches at 7 bases. Trimming cost V 6 bases and J 6 bases; bases outside gene matches: 4. The CDR3 is 12 residues long. Per germline, CDR1 MNHEY and CDR2 SVGAGI. The CDR3 spells CASRDRWNGYTF. Here the CDR3 DNA reads TGTGCCAGCAGGGACAGGTGGAATGGCTACACCTTC.

The chain employs TRBV6-5 and TRBJ2-7; D is unresolved. This CDR3 spans 13 amino acids. V lost 5 bases and J lost 4, with 12 bases in between. Germline loops: CDR1 MNHEY, CDR2 SVGAGI. The CDR3: CASSMGSRYEQYF. The CDR3 DNA follows: TGTGCCAGCAGTATGGGCTCTCGGTACGAGCAGTACTTC.

In nucleotides, the CDR3 is TGTGCCAGCAGGACAGGAGTCACTGAAGCTTTCTTT. Its translation: CASRTGVTEAFF. The chain is built from TRBV28 and TRBJ1-1; D is possibly TRBD1 (6 bases). The CDR3 is 12 amino acids. The V gene's germline CDR1 is MDHEN and CDR2 SYDVKM. Between the trimmed V and J ends, which lost 6 bases and 4 bases, there was a span of 9 bases. Based on the CDR3 plus reference TRBV28 and TRBJ1-1, the full variable domain is DVKVTQSSRYLVKRTGEKVFLECVQDMDHENMFWYRQDPGLGLRLIYFSYDVKMKEKGDIPEGYSVSREKKERFSLILESASTNQTSMYLCASRTGVTEAFFGQGTRLTVV.

The chain links TRBV19 to TRBJ2-2; D possibly uses TRBD1 or TRBD2 (5 bases each). CDR1 LNHDA and CDR2 SQIVND come from the germline V gene (reference sequence). The V gene lost 5 bases and the J gene lost 11 bases, with 15 bases spanning the gap. The CDR3 loop spans 13 amino acids. In nucleotides, the CDR3 is TGTGCCAGTAGTGAAAGACAGCCTAGCGAGCTGTTTTTT. As protein: CASSERQPSELFF. Variable domain in full (rest from reference TRBV19 and TRBJ2-2): DGGITQSPKYLFRKEGQNVTLSCEQNLNHDAMYWYRQDPGQGLRLIYYSQIVNDFQKGDIAEGYSVSREKKESFPLTVTSAQKNPTAFYLCASSERQPSELFFGEGSRLTVL.

This chain joins TRBV18 and TRBJ2-7; 10 nucleotides match TRBD1. CDR1 KGHSH and CDR2 LQKENI come from the germline V gene. Trimming took 4 bases from V and 4 from J; bases not matched to a gene: 10. The CDR3 is 16 residues long. The DNA for the CDR3 is TGTGCCAGCTCACGTTCGGGACAGGGGAAGAGGTACGAGCAGTACTTC. This sequence encodes CASSRSGQGKRYEQYF.

The chain employs TRBV5-1 and TRBJ2-5; D possibly corresponds to TRBD1 (6 bases). The CDR3 contains 14 residues. Trimming left V 4 bases short and J 5 bases short, with 15 bases between. CDR1 is SGHRS, CDR2 YFSETQ, per germline. Here the CDR3 reads CASSTATGLETQYF. CDR3 bases: TGCGCCAGCAGCACCGCTACAGGGCTTGAGACCCAGTACTTC.

The rearrangement links TRBV29-1 to TRBJ2-7; 10 bases align to TRBD1. The CDR3 length is 16 residues. Trimming removed 0 bases from V and 2 bases from J; junction bases left unmatched: 7. The germline V gene has CDR1 SQVTM and CDR2 ANQGSEA. The CDR3 is CSVEDFGTGATYEQYF. The CDR3 nucleotides are TGCAGCGTTGAAGATTTTGGGACAGGGGCCACCTACGAGCAGTACTTC.

Only one count was recorded for this clone. The chain couples TRBV19 to TRBJ2-2; D remains ambiguous. The V and J ends lost 3 bases and 7 bases respectively, with 9 bases between them. Germline V gene data show CDR1 as LNHDA and CDR2 as SQIVND (reference sequence). This CDR3 spans 13 amino acids. The CDR3 DNA reads TGTGCCAGTAGTATGAGAGTTAGCGGGGAGCTGTTTTTT. As protein: CASSMRVSGELFF.

The rearrangement links TRBV5-6 to TRBJ2-5, with D perhaps TRBD1 (5 bases). The V gene lost 4 bases and the J gene lost 1 base, with 8 bases spanning the gap. The CDR3 runs to 13 residues. CDR1 is SGHDT and CDR2 is YYEEEE in the germline V gene. CDR3 residues: CASSARVQETQYF. As DNA, the CDR3 is TGTGCCAGCAGCGCCAGGGTCCAAGAGACCCAGTACTTC.

This clone was detected once. The gene calls are TRBV27 and TRBJ2-3; 7 bases match TRBD2. With 5 bases clipped from V and 5 bases from J, the junction kept 16 bases outside the gene matches. The CDR3 loop spans 17 amino acids. Germline V CDR1 and CDR2: MNHEY, SMNVEV (reference sequence). Here the CDR3 DNA reads TGTGCCAGCAGTGTACTTCCGTGGGGGGGTAATATAGATACGCAGTATTTT. It yields the protein CASSVLPWGGNIDTQYF.

The rearrangement links TRBV11-2 to TRBJ2-3, with 9 bases identical to TRBD1. Germline CDR1 and CDR2: SGHAT and FQNNGV. This CDR3 comprises 18 residues. After removal of 2 bases from V and 2 bases from J, the junction contained 11 bases not matched to a gene. CDR3 region: CASSLRTGDFPLTDTQYF. The CDR3 DNA follows: TGTGCCAGCAGCTTAAGGACAGGGGATTTCCCCCTCACAGATACGCAGTATTTT.